The sequence of this TCR beta chain was determined in a study of shared clonotypes between healthy human individuals. A remark on this clone: Its antigen is unidentified.

Each replicate PCR on the sorted subsets used 150 to 200 ng DNA (about 30,000 T cell genomes). Sequencing was performed with immunoSEQ multiplex PCR; in TCRdb, only in-frame clones are kept and a portion is missing. The sample holds hundreds of thousands of clones, 97% seen once. The CD4+ fraction was divided into a CD45RA+ naive subset and a CD45RA-negative memory subset. Study-wide results and caveats: Clonotypes shared by all four donors outscored non-shared clonotypes in generation probability.

Sequenced input: naive CD4+ T cells sorted from blood. Stated subset: CD45RA+ positively selected. The origin of this receptor is a young woman in good health.

The CDR3 sequence: CASGREGFNEQFF. The CDR3 nucleotides read TGTGCCAGCGGAAGGGAGGGGTTTAATGAGCAGTTCTTC. This rearrangement joins TRBV6-5 to TRBJ2-1; 7 nucleotides agree with TRBD2. Germline loops: CDR1 MNHEY, CDR2 SVGAGI. The CDR3 totals 13 residues. V was clipped by 8 bases and J by 7 bases; unmatched bases: 8.